A single sample is the source of the 10 T cell receptor beta chains below, sequenced in a study of OX40 agonist ivuxolimab in advanced cancers. Produced via immunoSEQ multiplex PCR; TCRdb's table is partial and in-frame only. The sample has 65,000 to 90,000 clones; 65% to 90% are singletons. The sample in question was CD4+ or CD8+ T cells sorted from blood, obtained in a trial of the OX40 agonist ivuxolimab. Receptors were obtained from an adult with an advanced solid tumor such as melanoma, head and neck, liver or kidney cancer.

The chain uses TRBV27 and TRBJ1-5; 9 bases are shared with TRBD1. Germline CDR1 and CDR2: MNHEY and SMNVEV (reference sequence). There are 14 residues in the CDR3. Germline trimming cut 5 bases from V and 2 bases from J; bases unmatched to any gene: 1. The CDR3 loop reads CASSRTGGNQPQHF. In DNA form, the CDR3 reads TGTGCCAGCAGTCGGACAGGGGGCAATCAGCCCCAGCATTTT.

A remark on this clone: The DNA is omitted, as the CDR3 cannot be located on it reliably, and the CDR3 follows TCRdb's listing. The chain carries TRBV6-1 and TRBJ2-7; TRBD2 is the table's D call, not checked against the DNA. The CDR3 is 15 amino acids long, termini counted. Germline values: CDR1 MNHNS, CDR2 SASEGT. CDR3 sequence reads: CASILGGTNSLEQYF.

CDR3 sequence (DNA): TGTGCCTGGACCGGCTCCGGACACAACTATGGCTACACCTTC. Translated, it gives CAWTGSGHNYGYTF. The chain recombines TRBV30 with TRBJ1-2, with D tentatively TRBD1 (5 bases). Trimming removed 4 bases at V and 2 bases at J, with 14 bases between. Germline-derived CDR1 and CDR2 are GTSNPN and SVGIG (reference sequence). This CDR3 comprises 14 residues. The whole variable domain, filled in from reference TRBV30 and TRBJ1-2, reads SQTIHQWPATLVQPVGSPLSLECTVEGTSNPNLYWYRQAAGRGLQLLFYSVGIGQISSEVPQNLSASRPQDRQFILSSKKLLLSDSGFYLCAWTGSGHNYGYTFGSGTRLTVV.

The rearrangement links TRBV28 to TRBJ1-5; a weak D match, TRBD1 (5 bases). V dropped 3 bases and J dropped 3 bases, with 15 bases sitting between them. The CDR3 contains 16 residues. Per the germline V gene, CDR1 is MDHEN and CDR2 is SYDVKM. The CDR3 loop reads CASSLMGQGNNQPQHF. The CDR3 nucleotides read TGTGCCAGCAGTTTGATGGGGCAGGGAAACAATCAGCCCCAGCATTTT.

The V call is TRBV2, the J call TRBJ2-7, with TRBD2 matching over 9 bases. Trimming cost V 7 bases and J 2 bases; bases outside gene matches: 9. The CDR3 has 15 residues. CDR1 and CDR2 from the germline V gene are SNHLY and FYNNEI. The CDR3 loop is CASTRGGLAAYEQYF. The CDR3, as DNA: TGTGCCAGCACCCGGGGGGGACTAGCTGCCTACGAGCAGTACTTC.

The genes are TRBV27 and TRBJ1-5, with D perhaps TRBD1 (5 bases). The V and J ends lost 6 bases and 1 base respectively, with 7 bases between them. The CDR3 is made up of 13 amino acids. CDR1 MNHEY and CDR2 SMNVEV come from the germline V gene (reference sequence). The CDR3 nucleotides read TGTGCCAGCAGAAGGGGCAGCAATCAGCCCCAGCATTTT. Amino acid sequence: CASRRGSNQPQHF.

This clone is labeled medium-sized. The chain uses TRBV5-4 and TRBJ1-2; tentative D call: TRBD1 (6 bases). Trimming removed 0 bases from V and 8 bases from J, with 14 bases in between. The CDR3 has 14 residues. The germline gives CDR1 SGHNT, CDR2 YYREEE (reference sequence). CDR3 residues: CASSLGGRGRGYTF. The CDR3 nucleotides are TGTGCCAGCAGCTTGGGCGGCAGGGGTCGAGGCTACACCTTC.

CDR3 protein: CASSYINQGNGELFF. The CDR3 coding sequence is TGTGCCAGCAGCTATATAAACCAGGGTAACGGGGAGCTGTTTTTT. The genes are TRBV5-6 and TRBJ2-2, with D perhaps TRBD1 (5 bases). This CDR3 region has 15 residues. V was cut by 3 bases and J by 7 bases, with 16 bases left in between. Germline lookup yields CDR1 SGHDT and CDR2 YYEEEE.

This chain uses TRBV19 with TRBJ1-2; 9 bases align to TRBD1. This CDR3 has 14 residues. With 5 bases clipped from V and 7 bases from J, the junction kept 8 bases outside the gene matches. Germline V gene data show CDR1 as LNHDA and CDR2 as SQIVND (reference sequence). The CDR3 reads CASSAGTGKGGYTF. As DNA, the CDR3 is TGTGCCAGTAGTGCCGGGACAGGGAAGGGTGGCTACACCTTC.

The chain employs TRBV2 and TRBJ2-7, with 11 bases lining up with TRBD1. CDR1 and CDR2 (germline): SNHLY, FYNNEI. This CDR3 region has 15 residues. The V segment lost 6 bases and the J segment 3 bases; nucleotides outside the gene matches: 7. In DNA, the CDR3 is TGTGCCAGCAGAAGCAGGGGGACAGGGGGCTACGAGCAGTACTTC. This gives the protein CASRSRGTGGYEQYF.